These 26 T cell receptor beta chains share one sample of origin, sequenced in a study of radiotherapy plus CTLA-4 blockade in lung cancer. Sequencing was performed with immunoSEQ multiplex PCR; in TCRdb, only in-frame clones are kept and a portion is missing. There are about 39,000 clones in the sample; 79% occur only once, and about a quarter lies in the top ten. The sequences come from peripheral blood, collected from a patient treated with radiotherapy plus ipilimumab. The receptors shown here come from a human donor with non-small cell lung cancer that progressed on radiotherapy plus ipilimumab.

This chain joins TRBV2 and TRBJ2-3; 7 bases fit TRBD1. This CDR3 contains 14 residues. Unmatched junction bases numbered 2, after V lost 4 bases and J lost 1 base. Germline-derived CDR1 and CDR2 are SNHLY and FYNNEI. The DNA of the CDR3 is TGTGCCAGCAGTGTTGACAGGGGCACAGATACGCAGTATTTT. Its protein is CASSVDRGTDTQYF.

The chain employs TRBV5-1 and TRBJ1-1; weak D call: TRBD1 (5 bases). Deletions cut 0 bases from V and 4 bases from J, with 10 bases between. The CDR3 contains 14 residues. Germline lookup yields CDR1 SGHRS and CDR2 YFSETQ. In DNA, the CDR3 is TGCGCCAGCAGCTTGGAGGGGATTTTCACTGAAGCTTTCTTT. Protein product: CASSLEGIFTEAFF.

The V and J genes are TRBV2 and TRBJ2-7; 9 nucleotides align to TRBD1. CDR1 and CDR2 from the germline V gene are SNHLY and FYNNEI. The V segment lost 5 bases and the J segment 3 bases; nucleotides outside the gene matches: 5. The CDR3 is made up of 14 amino acids. In nucleotides, the CDR3 is TGTGCCAGCAGTATCGAGGGACAGGGCTACGAGCAGTACTTC. Its translation is CASSIEGQGYEQYF.

The chain uses TRBV9 and TRBJ2-2; D is ambiguous. V was pared by 0 bases and J by 0 bases, with 9 bases between. This CDR3 is 16 amino acids long. Germline CDR1 SGDLS, CDR2 YYNGEE. This CDR3 is CASSVAPLSNTGELFF. The CDR3, as DNA: TGTGCCAGCAGCGTAGCCCCTTTATCGAACACCGGGGAGCTGTTTTTT.

This clone was recorded a few times. The sample has other DNA sequences that encode this CDR3 too. The chain couples TRBV5-4 to TRBJ1-2, with TRBD1 identical over 7 bases. CDR1 is SGHNT and CDR2 is YYREEE in the germline V gene (reference sequence). CDR3 size: 14 residues. Unmatched junction bases numbered 1, after V lost 1 base and J lost 1 base. The CDR3 nucleotides read TGTGCCAGCAGCTTGAACAGGGGTAACTATGGCTACACCTTC. Protein product: CASSLNRGNYGYTF. Full variable domain (missing parts from reference TRBV5-4 and TRBJ1-2): ETGVTQSPTHLIKTRGQQVTLRCSSQSGHNTVSWYQQALGQGPQFIFQYYREEENGRGNFPPRFSGLQFPNYSSELNVNALELDDSALYLCASSLNRGNYGYTFGSGTRLTVV.

Here the CDR3 DNA reads TGCGCCAGCAGCAATGTCGGGACAGGGAGTGGTCCTGAGCAGTTCTTC. Translated, it gives CASSNVGTGSGPEQFF. The chain is built from TRBV4-3 and TRBJ2-1, with 9 bases that match TRBD1. The CDR3 consists of 16 residues. Germline V gene data show CDR1 as LGHNA and CDR2 as YSLEER. The trim removed 5 bases at V and 9 bases at J, leaving 14 bases unmatched.

The chain employs TRBV9 and TRBJ2-1; D is possibly TRBD1 (5 bases). This CDR3 has 14 residues. V was trimmed by 0 bases and J by 7 bases, leaving 11 bases between them. The germline V gene encodes CDR1 SGDLS and CDR2 YYNGEE. This CDR3 reads CASSVGQGTNEQFF. The CDR3 DNA follows: TGTGCCAGCAGCGTAGGGCAGGGTACAAATGAGCAGTTCTTC.

The chain has TRBV6-4 and TRBJ1-6; D uncertain. The length of the CDR3 is 14 residues. V lost 4 bases to trimming and J lost 0 bases, with 4 bases between them. Germline V gene sequence: CDR1 MRHNA, CDR2 SNTAGT. The CDR3 region is CASSASSYNSPLHF. The CDR3 nucleotides are TGTGCCAGCAGTGCATCCTCCTATAATTCACCCCTCCACTTT.

The chain combines TRBV10-2 with TRBJ1-5, with TRBD1 matching over 9 bases. The CDR3 is made up of 15 amino acids. CDR1 and CDR2 (germline): WSHSY, SAAADI. V lost 5 bases and J lost 7; bases outside the gene matches: 9. The CDR3 DNA reads as TGCGCCAGCAGTTCTGACAGGGGGGGAGGCCAGCCCCAGCATTTT. Translating gives CASSSDRGGGQPQHF.

The chain is built from TRBV18 and TRBJ1-1; D not certain. Germline loops: CDR1 KGHSH, CDR2 LQKENI. The ends were cut back, 3 bases at V and 4 bases at J, with 9 bases in the middle. The CDR3 length is 13 residues. CDR3: CASSPEVSTEAFF. The CDR3 region has the DNA TGTGCCAGCTCACCTGAGGTGTCCACTGAAGCTTTCTTT.

The V gene is TRBV2, the J gene TRBJ1-4; D gene ambiguous. CDR3 size: 14 residues. The V gene lost 6 bases and the J gene lost 3 bases, with 11 bases spanning the gap. Germline assignment: CDR1 SNHLY and CDR2 FYNNEI. CDR3 loop: CASRAGNANEKLFF. CDR3 in DNA: TGTGCCAGCAGAGCCGGGAACGCTAATGAAAAACTGTTTTTT.

The V gene is TRBV7-2, the J gene TRBJ2-1, with 12 bases lining up with TRBD2. Germline-derived CDR1 and CDR2 are SGHTA and FQGNSA. The length of the CDR3 is 16 residues. V was clipped by 1 base and J by 7 bases; unmatched bases: 5. CDR3 region: CASSLEELAGGNEQFF. The CDR3 DNA reads as TGTGCCAGCAGCTTAGAGGAGCTAGCGGGGGGGAATGAGCAGTTCTTC.

This clone was seen just once. The chain employs TRBV5-4 and TRBJ2-1; 8 bases map to TRBD2. With V trimmed by 5 bases and J by 9 bases, 13 bases remained unmatched. The V gene's germline CDR1 is SGHNT and CDR2 YYREEE (reference sequence). The CDR3 length is 15 residues. The CDR3 sequence is CASRSLAEGLGEQFF. DNA for the CDR3: TGTGCCAGCAGGTCACTAGCGGAGGGCTTGGGTGAGCAGTTCTTC.

The rearrangement joins TRBV5-1 to TRBJ2-1; 15 bases are a match to TRBD2. Trimming cost V 4 bases and J 9 bases; bases outside gene matches: 5. In germline, CDR1 is SGHRS, CDR2 YFSETQ. CDR3 length: 15 amino acids. The CDR3 loop reads CASSPGLAGGPEQFF. CDR3 nucleotides: TGCGCCAGCAGCCCGGGACTAGCGGGGGGCCCTGAGCAGTTCTTC. Drawing the rest from reference TRBV5-1 and TRBJ2-1, the complete variable domain is KAGVTQTPRYLIKTRGQQVTLSCSPISGHRSVSWYQQTPGQGLQFLFEYFSETQRNKGNFPGRFSGRQFSNSRSEMNVSTLELGDSALYLCASSPGLAGGPEQFFGPGTRLTVL.

The chain joins TRBV2 to TRBJ2-3; 9 bases line up with TRBD2. The CDR3 is 16 amino acids. Per germline, CDR1 SNHLY and CDR2 FYNNEI. V lost 2 bases and J lost 6; bases outside the gene matches: 9. This CDR3 reads CASSESGGGGLDTQYF. The CDR3 DNA sequence: TGTGCCAGCAGTGAATCGGGCGGGGGGGGGCTCGATACGCAGTATTTT.

The V and J genes are TRBV7-2 and TRBJ2-3; 8 nucleotides match TRBD2. V lost 7 bases, J lost 6 bases, and 9 bases stayed unmatched. Germline loops: CDR1 SGHTA, CDR2 FQGNSA. This CDR3 has 14 amino acids. The CDR3, as DNA: TGTGCCAGCACGGGAGGGGGGGGGCCGGATACGCAGTATTTT. Translating it yields CASTGGGGPDTQYF.

CDR3 nucleotide sequence: TGTGCCAGTAATAAGGACGGACAGCTTAGCAATCAGCCCCAGCATTTT. Encoded protein: CASNKDGQLSNQPQHF. The rearrangement joins TRBV19 to TRBJ1-5; tentatively, D is TRBD1 (6 bases). This CDR3 has 16 amino acids. Germline CDR1 and CDR2: LNHDA and SQIVND (reference sequence). Between the trimmed V and J ends, which lost 7 bases and 0 bases, there was a span of 16 bases.

V is TRBV6-1 and J is TRBJ1-5; 8 bases map to TRBD1. Germline values: CDR1 MNHNS, CDR2 SASEGT. CDR3 length: 13 residues. Unmatched junction bases numbered 3, after V lost 4 bases and J lost 7 bases. The CDR3 reads CASSAGGLQPQHF. The CDR3 DNA sequence: TGTGCCAGCAGTGCAGGGGGCCTCCAGCCCCAGCATTTT.

The genes are TRBV7-3 and TRBJ1-6, with 7 bases matching TRBD1. V lost 3 bases to trimming and J lost 9 bases; unmatched junction nucleotides: 5. Germline values: CDR1 SGHTA, CDR2 FQGTGA. CDR3 length: 14 amino acids. Here the CDR3 reads CASSLTGIGSPLHF. In DNA, the CDR3 is TGTGCCAGCAGCTTGACAGGGATCGGTTCACCCCTCCACTTT.

V gene TRBV6-4 combines with J gene TRBJ1-1, with 8 bases fitting TRBD1. V shed 6 bases, J shed 4 bases, and the junction held 4 bases outside the gene matches. This CDR3 is 13 amino acids long. The V gene's germline CDR1 is MRHNA and CDR2 SNTAGT. In DNA form, the CDR3 reads TGTGCCAGCAGCGCCACAGGGGGCACTGAAGCTTTCTTT. Its protein is CASSATGGTEAFF.

V gene TRBV7-9 combines with J gene TRBJ1-1; D perhaps matches TRBD1 (6 bases). Trimming left V 5 bases short and J 1 base short, with 11 bases between. Germline V gives CDR1 SEHNR, CDR2 FQNEAQ (reference sequence). The CDR3 runs 14 residues. CDR3 amino acids: CASSGGTTNTEAFF. CDR3 in DNA: TGTGCCAGCAGCGGTGGGACAACGAACACTGAAGCTTTCTTT.

The table lists this clone with a few counts. This chain connects TRBV7-3 to TRBJ1-1, with D tentatively TRBD1 (5 bases). The ends were cut back, 0 bases at V and 2 bases at J, with 7 bases in the middle. The germline V gene encodes CDR1 SGHTA and CDR2 FQGTGA. The CDR3 is 14 residues long. The CDR3 sequence is CASSLTGENTEAFF. CDR3 DNA: TGTGCCAGCAGCTTAACAGGGGAAAACACTGAAGCTTTCTTT.

This clone was detected only once. The V and J genes are TRBV25-1 and TRBJ1-2; D might be TRBD1 (6 bases). Germline CDR1 reads MGHDK; CDR2 reads SYGVNS. The CDR3 sequence is 14 residues long. Trimming took off 6 bases at V and 4 bases at J, with 15 bases between the two ends. The CDR3 DNA follows: TGTGCCAGCAGGAGGGGGGGAATAAGCTATGGCTACACCTTC. Amino acid sequence: CASRRGGISYGYTF.

The chain couples TRBV6-6 to TRBJ1-4, with a tentative D call TRBD1 (5 bases). The CDR3 contains 14 residues. V was trimmed by 6 bases and J by 8 bases, leaving 16 bases between them. Germline lookup yields CDR1 MNHNY and CDR2 SVGAGI (reference sequence). The DNA of the CDR3 is TGTGCCAGCAGCCGCTCCCAGGGCGGCGAAAAACTGTTTTTT. Translating it yields CASSRSQGGEKLFF.

V usage is TRBV5-1 and J usage is TRBJ2-3; D possibly corresponds to TRBD1 (5 bases). V lost 4 bases and J lost 0, with 15 bases in between. The germline CDR1 and CDR2 sequences are SGHRS and YFSETQ. This CDR3 comprises 16 residues. CDR3 nucleotides: TGCGCCAGCAGCCCGGACACTCCCCTCAGCACAGATACGCAGTATTTT. Translation: CASSPDTPLSTDTQYF.

The chain has TRBV2 and TRBJ1-1, with TRBD1 matching 7 bases. Germline V gene data show CDR1 as SNHLY and CDR2 as FYNNEI. V lost 1 base to trimming and J lost 7 bases; unmatched junction nucleotides: 6. The CDR3 loop spans 14 amino acids. The CDR3 coding sequence is TGTGCCAGCAGTGAAGACCCTTGGACAGGTGAAGCTTTCTTT. It codes for CASSEDPWTGEAFF.